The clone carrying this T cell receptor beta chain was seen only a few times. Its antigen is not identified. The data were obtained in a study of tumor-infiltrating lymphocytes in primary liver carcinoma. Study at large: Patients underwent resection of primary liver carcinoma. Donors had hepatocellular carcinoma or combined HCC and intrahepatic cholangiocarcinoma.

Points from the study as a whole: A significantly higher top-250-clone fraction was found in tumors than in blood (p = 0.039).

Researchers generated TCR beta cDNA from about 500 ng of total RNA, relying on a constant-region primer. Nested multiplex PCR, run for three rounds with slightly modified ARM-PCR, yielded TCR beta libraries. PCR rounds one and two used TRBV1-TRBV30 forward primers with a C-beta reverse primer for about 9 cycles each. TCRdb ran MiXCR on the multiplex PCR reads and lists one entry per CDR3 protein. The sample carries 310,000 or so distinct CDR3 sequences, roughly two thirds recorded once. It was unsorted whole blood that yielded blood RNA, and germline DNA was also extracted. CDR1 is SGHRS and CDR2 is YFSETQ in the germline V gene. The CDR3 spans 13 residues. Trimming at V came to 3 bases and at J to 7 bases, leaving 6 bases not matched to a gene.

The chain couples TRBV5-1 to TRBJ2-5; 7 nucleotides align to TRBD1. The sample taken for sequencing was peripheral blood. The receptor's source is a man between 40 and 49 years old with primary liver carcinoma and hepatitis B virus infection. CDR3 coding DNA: TGCGCCAGCAGCTCGACAGGGACGGGGACCCAGTACTTC. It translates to CASSSTGTGTQYF.